This T cell receptor (beta chain) was found in a study of blood T cell repertoires in COVID-19. As for the study in general: PBMCs, B-cell-depleted T cells, or T cells provided the cDNA or gDNA that made up the material.

Trimming pared 6 bases from V and 5 bases from J, leaving 10 bases between. The CDR3 totals 12 residues. Germline CDR1 reads MNHEY; CDR2 reads SVGEGT. Under the authors' procedure: Estimation of nucleated cell counts relied on the amplification of reference gene primers. TCRdb's table, derived via immunoSEQ multiplex PCR, lists solely in-frame clones and lacks some. That table furnishes V, J and clone size, whereas the DNA furnished D and trimming. The repertoire holds about 470,000 clones, with 75% to 90% as singletons. The chain employs TRBV6-2 or TRBV6-3 and TRBJ2-5; D not certain. The sequenced material came from PBMCs or T cells enriched from blood (not recorded which). This clonotype was sampled from a woman between 18 and 29 years old who had recovered from COVID-19. This chain's CDR3 is CASSQTRETQYF. CDR3 nucleotides: TGTGCCAGCAGCCAAACCCGGGAGACCCAGTACTTC.